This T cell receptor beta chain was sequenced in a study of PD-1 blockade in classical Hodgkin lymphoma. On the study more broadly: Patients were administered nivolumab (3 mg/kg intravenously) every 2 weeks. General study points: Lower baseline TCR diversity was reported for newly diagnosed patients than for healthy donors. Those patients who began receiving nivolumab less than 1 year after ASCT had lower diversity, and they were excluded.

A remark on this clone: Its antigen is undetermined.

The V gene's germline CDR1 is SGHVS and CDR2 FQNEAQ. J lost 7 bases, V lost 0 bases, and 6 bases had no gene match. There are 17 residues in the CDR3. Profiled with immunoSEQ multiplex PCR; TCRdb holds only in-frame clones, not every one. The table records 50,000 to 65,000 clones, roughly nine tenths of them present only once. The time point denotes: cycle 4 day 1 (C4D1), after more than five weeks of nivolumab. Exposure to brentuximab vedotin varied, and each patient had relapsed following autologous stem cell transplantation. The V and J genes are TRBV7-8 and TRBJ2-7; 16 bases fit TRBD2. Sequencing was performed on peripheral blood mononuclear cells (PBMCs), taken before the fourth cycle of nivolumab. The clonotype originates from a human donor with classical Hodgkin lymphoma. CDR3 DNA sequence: TGTGCCAGCAGCTTAGCGGGACTAGCGGGAGGGCCTAAAGAGCAGTACTTC. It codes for CASSLAGLAGGPKEQYF.